Below are 20 T cell receptor beta chains sequenced from a single sample in a study of shared clonotypes between healthy human individuals. The assay was immunoSEQ multiplex PCR, and TCRdb's table has in-frame clones only and misses some. Of around 2,000,000 clones listed, approximately 95% were seen once; the top ten hold 1.2%. Selected positively for CCR7 and CD45RO-negative, naive CD8 cells excluded terminally differentiated effector memory CD45RA+ cells. Sequences were obtained from naive CD8+ T cells sorted from blood. Every receptor here comes from a man between 18 and 35 years old in good health.

This clone was counted once. This chain connects TRBV25-1 to TRBJ1-5, with D possibly being TRBD1 (5 bases). This CDR3 contains 16 residues. V lost 8 bases and J 0 bases, leaving 17 bases between the germline ends. Germline V gene lookup returns CDR1 MGHDK and CDR2 SYGVNS. The CDR3 sequence: CASGGEVSCSNQPQHF. CDR3 nucleotide sequence: TGTGCCAGCGGGGGGGAGGTCTCTTGTAGCAATCAGCCCCAGCATTTT.

The rearrangement uses TRBV7-6 and TRBJ1-2; a possible D gene is TRBD1 (5 bases). Trimming removed 1 base at V and 4 bases at J, with 10 bases between. CDR1 is SGHVS and CDR2 is FNYEAQ in the germline V gene. This CDR3 contains 14 residues. CDR3 loop: CASSLGGKGYGYTF. As DNA, the CDR3 is TGTGCCAGCAGCTTAGGGGGGAAAGGCTATGGCTACACCTTC.

J is TRBJ2-3 and V is TRBV13; D could derive from TRBD1 or TRBD2 (5 bases each). The CDR3 loop spans 17 amino acids. In germline, CDR1 is PRHDT, CDR2 FYEKMQ (reference sequence). V dropped 4 bases and J dropped 0 bases, with 17 bases sitting between them. The CDR3 spells CASSSGTFDASTDTQYF. The CDR3 coding sequence is TGTGCCAGCAGCTCCGGGACCTTCGACGCTAGCACAGATACGCAGTATTTT.

As DNA, the CDR3 is TGTGCCATCAGTGAGGGTTCCAGCGACGGCTACACCTTC. It yields the protein CAISEGSSDGYTF. This chain connects TRBV10-3 to TRBJ1-2; no clear D. This CDR3 has 13 amino acids. Germline V gene lookup returns CDR1 ENHRY and CDR2 SYGVKD. V lost 2 bases and J 8 bases, leaving 12 bases between the germline ends.

A note on this clone: The sample has other DNA sequences that encode this CDR3 too. The rearrangement uses TRBV7-9 and TRBJ2-1; TRBD2 is a possible D gene (5 bases). The germline V and J ends were trimmed by 1 base and 0 bases, with 7 bases remaining between them. CDR1 and CDR2 (germline): SEHNR, FQNEAQ (reference sequence). This CDR3 region has 15 residues. Here the CDR3 reads CASSLEGSSYNEQFF. The CDR3, as DNA: TGTGCCAGCAGCTTAGAAGGGAGCTCCTACAATGAGCAGTTCTTC.

The V gene is TRBV19, the J gene TRBJ2-7, with D tentatively TRBD1 or TRBD2 (5 bases each). V lost 5 bases and J 3 bases, leaving 14 bases between the germline ends. This CDR3 contains 14 residues. Per the germline V gene, CDR1 is LNHDA and CDR2 is SQIVND (reference sequence). The CDR3 DNA follows: TGTGCCAGTAGTCCTTTGGGACCGGGCTACGAGCAGTACTTC. It specifies CASSPLGPGYEQYF.

The genes are TRBV5-6 and TRBJ2-7; TRBD1 matches 11 bases. The junction had 7 bases not matched to a gene; V was cut back by 4 bases and J by 4 bases. The CDR3 sequence is 15 residues long. CDR1 is SGHDT, CDR2 YYEEEE, per germline. The CDR3 spells CASSGTGTGGYEQYF. In nucleotides, the CDR3 is TGTGCCAGCAGCGGCACCGGGACAGGGGGGTACGAGCAGTACTTC.

The V gene is TRBV19, the J gene TRBJ2-2; D is ambiguous. The CDR3 spans 14 residues. Germline V CDR1 and CDR2: LNHDA, SQIVND (reference sequence). Trimming removed 3 bases at V and 3 bases at J, with 8 bases between. CDR3 amino acids: CASSIFGDTGELFF. The CDR3 DNA is TGTGCCAGTAGTATCTTTGGGGACACCGGGGAGCTGTTTTTT.

Notes on this clone: Additional DNA sequences in this sample encode the identical CDR3. The genes are TRBV2 and TRBJ1-1; D is unclear. This CDR3 region has 15 residues. Trimming shortened V by 2 bases and J by 0 bases, and 10 bases separated the two germline ends. The germline V gene encodes CDR1 SNHLY and CDR2 FYNNEI. The CDR3 loop is CASSERTALNTEAFF. CDR3 coding DNA: TGTGCCAGCAGTGAAAGGACGGCTCTGAACACTGAAGCTTTCTTT.

This clone showed up just once. This chain's CDR3 is CASSSYTTATGELFF. As DNA, the CDR3 is TGTGCCAGCAGTTCCTATACGACAGCCACCGGGGAGCTGTTTTTT. V usage is TRBV27 and J usage is TRBJ2-2; TRBD1 is a possible D gene (5 bases). Germline CDR1 reads MNHEY; CDR2 reads SMNVEV (reference sequence). The CDR3 has 15 residues. Trimming took 4 bases from V and 4 from J, leaving 13 bases between them.

The chain uses TRBV12-5 and TRBJ1-1; no firm D call. The CDR3 is 12 amino acids. CDR1 and CDR2 (germline): LGHNT, FRNRAP. V lost 6 bases and J lost 11, with 16 bases in between. CDR3 in amino acids: CASGPTGRVAFF. The CDR3 nucleotides read TGTGCTAGTGGCCCCACGGGAAGGGTTGCTTTCTTT. Looking up the rest from reference TRBV12-5 and TRBJ1-1 gives the full variable domain: DARVTQTPRHKVTEMGQEVTMRCQPILGHNTVFWYRQTMMQGLELLAYFRNRAPLDDSGMPKDRFSAEMPDATLATLKIQPSEPRDSAVYFCASGPTGRVAFFGQGTRLTVV.

The chain combines TRBV4-3 with TRBJ1-1; D unclear. CDR1 and CDR2 from the germline V gene are LGHNA and YSLEER. The V gene lost 1 base and the J gene lost 2 bases, with 17 bases spanning the gap. The length of the CDR3 is 17 residues. This CDR3 reads CASSQAPLGQPNTEAFF. Written as DNA, the CDR3 is TGCGCCAGCAGCCAAGCGCCCCTCGGGCAGCCTAACACTGAAGCTTTCTTT.

The chain recombines TRBV2 with TRBJ2-7, with TRBD2 identical over 8 bases. The V segment lost 8 bases and the J segment 3 bases; nucleotides outside the gene matches: 3. The germline V gene has CDR1 SNHLY and CDR2 FYNNEI. This CDR3 region has 12 residues. The CDR3, as DNA: TGTGCCAGCGACGGGGGGGGCTACGAGCAGTACTTC. It yields the protein CASDGGGYEQYF.

V usage is TRBV10-2 and J usage is TRBJ2-5; D call uncertain. The CDR3 is 13 amino acids. V lost 0 bases and J lost 9, with 11 bases in between. The germline CDR1 and CDR2 sequences are WSHSY and SAAADI. CDR3: CASSESKWPPQYF. For the CDR3, the DNA is TGCGCCAGCAGTGAGTCGAAATGGCCCCCCCAGTACTTC.

The V call is TRBV11-3, the J call TRBJ2-2; 8 bases line up with TRBD2. Germline V gene lookup returns CDR1 SGHNT and CDR2 YENEEA. The CDR3 extends over 14 amino acids. V lost 4 bases and J lost 6; bases outside the gene matches: 4. CDR3 in amino acids: CASSSLTSAGELFF. The CDR3 nucleotides read TGTGCCAGCAGCTCCCTGACTAGCGCCGGGGAGCTGTTTTTT.

This clone has only one observation. Here the CDR3 DNA reads TGTGCCAGCAGCTTTTACCCTAGCGGGAGTGGAGTCGAGACCCAGTACTTC. This sequence encodes CASSFYPSGSGVETQYF. V gene TRBV7-9 combines with J gene TRBJ2-5, with 10 bases identical to TRBD2. After removal of 3 bases from V and 5 bases from J, the junction contained 12 bases not matched to a gene. The CDR3 extends over 17 amino acids. From germline, CDR1 is SEHNR and CDR2 FQNEAQ (reference sequence).

The chain links TRBV6-5 to TRBJ2-7; 8 positions match TRBD1. Trimming at V came to 2 bases and at J to 7 bases, leaving 7 bases not matched to a gene. Germline CDR1 MNHEY, CDR2 SVGAGI. This CDR3 region has 14 residues. In nucleotides, the CDR3 is TGTGCCAGCAGTTACGCCGTGACAGGGGATGAGCAGTACTTC. This gives the protein CASSYAVTGDEQYF.

The chain couples TRBV7-9 to TRBJ1-2; possibly TRBD1 for D (6 bases). The CDR3 sequence is 15 residues long. V lost 4 bases to trimming and J lost 4 bases, with 16 bases between them. Germline V gives CDR1 SEHNR, CDR2 FQNEAQ (reference sequence). The CDR3 is CASSSYERDIYGYTF. CDR3 nucleotides: TGTGCCAGCAGCTCCTACGAAAGGGACATCTATGGCTACACCTTC.

This chain connects TRBV4-3 to TRBJ2-1, with TRBD1 matching 11 bases. V lost 0 bases to trimming and J lost 2 bases; unmatched junction nucleotides: 3. The CDR3 sequence is 17 residues long. Germline CDR1 LGHNA, CDR2 YSLEER. This CDR3 is CASSQDWTGGPYNEQFF. The CDR3 coding sequence is TGCGCCAGCAGCCAAGACTGGACAGGGGGCCCCTACAATGAGCAGTTCTTC.

The chain carries TRBV5-1 and TRBJ2-5; 8 bases are a match to TRBD1. The CDR3 has 15 amino acids. Germline assignment: CDR1 SGHRS and CDR2 YFSETQ. V shed 2 bases, J shed 0 bases, and the junction held 3 bases outside the gene matches. The CDR3 here is CASSLGQGYQETQYF. The CDR3 nucleotides read TGCGCCAGCAGCTTAGGACAGGGCTACCAAGAGACCCAGTACTTC.